The 3 T cell receptor beta chains in this list originate from one sample, sequenced in a study of identical twins. TCRdb independently ran MiXCR on the 5' RACE reads; one entry per CDR3 protein. This table has hundreds of thousands of distinct CDR3 sequences, about 12% appearing once. Separately, the same data were catalogued under a study of yellow fever vaccine responses in identical twins.

The sequencing sample was made of PBMCs. These receptors were collected from a woman younger than 35 in good health.

The chain links TRBV3-1 to TRBJ2-1; 9 bases align to TRBD1. The CDR3 extends over 16 amino acids. Germline CDR1 and CDR2: LGHDT and YNNKEL (reference sequence). V lost 6 bases to trimming and J lost 6 bases; unmatched junction nucleotides: 12. In DNA form, the CDR3 reads TGTGCCAGCAGGCAGACGGGACAGGGAAGGTTCAATGAGCAGTTCTTC. Translation: CASRQTGQGRFNEQFF.

The V and J genes are TRBV20-1 and TRBJ1-2, with D uncertain. The V gene's germline CDR1 is DFQATT and CDR2 SNEGSKA (reference sequence). This CDR3 spans 15 amino acids. V was cut by 0 bases and J by 2 bases, with 13 bases left in between. CDR3 DNA sequence: TGCAGTGCTAGAGATATAGCTTTTACCAACTATGGCTACACCTTC. Its protein product is CSARDIAFTNYGYTF.

In its sample, this clonotype was seen many times. The chain recombines TRBV14 with TRBJ2-5; 8 bases agree with TRBD1. Per germline, CDR1 SGHDN and CDR2 FVKESK. V dropped 4 bases and J dropped 3; count of bases not matched to a gene: 7. The CDR3 is 15 amino acids. CDR3 protein: CASSRTRTGKETQYF. The DNA of the CDR3 is TGTGCCAGCAGCCGTACGAGGACAGGGAAAGAGACCCAGTACTTC.